This is a list of T cell receptor beta chains from one sample in a study of CD8+ T cells in alopecia areata. Method: immunoSEQ multiplex PCR; TCRdb's copy keeps in-frame clones and lacks some. The sample gives about 200,000 clones, 58% of which show up once; approximately 5.1% is in the top ten. The material sequenced was CD4+ T cells sorted from blood, taken at week 24, from a patient treated with tofacitinib. These TCRs come from a human donor with alopecia areata. The CDR3 runs from the conserved cysteine through the conserved F or W. The order of the fields is clone size, V gene, J gene, D gene, CDR3 DNA, CDR3 protein. The D gene is left open where the match is weak. A row's size may be missing; if present it is once, few, many or a size class.

few	TRBV5-1	TRBJ2-4	TRBD2	TGCGCCAGCAGCGCGGGAGGAGAGAAAAACATTCAGTACTTC	CASSAGGEKNIQYF
NA	TRBV5-1	TRBJ2-7	NA	TGCGCCAGCAGCGCTGACAGGTACGAGCAGTACTTC	CASSADRYEQYF
NA	TRBV29-1	TRBJ1-5	NA	TGCAGCGTCCCCGGGCCCTTGAAGCAGCCCCAGCATTTT	CSVPGPLKQPQHF
NA	TRBV18	TRBJ2-7	NA	TGTGCCAGCTCACCACCGAGAATTACCTACGAGCAGTACTTC	CASSPPRITYEQYF
many	TRBV6-6	TRBJ1-2	TRBD1	TGTGCCAGCACCCTGGACAGGGCCGGCTATGGCTACACCTTC	CASTLDRAGYGYTF
NA	TRBV29-1	TRBJ1-2	TRBD1	TGCAGCGTGCCGGGACAGGGGGAACAGGGAGGCTACACCTTC	CSVPGQGEQGGYTF
NA	TRBV7-8	TRBJ1-5	NA	TGTGCCAGCAGCCACTCAGACTATAGCAATCAGCCCCAGCATTTT	CASSHSDYSNQPQHF
once	TRBV19	TRBJ2-7	NA	TGTGCCAGTAGTAGGCCGCCCTACGAGCAGTACTTC	CASSRPPYEQYF
few	TRBV7-9	TRBJ1-4	TRBD1	TGTGCCAGCAGCTCGACGGGACAGGGTAGTGAAAAACTGTTTTTT	CASSSTGQGSEKLFF
NA	TRBV9	TRBJ1-2	TRBD1	TGTGCCAGCAGCAGGGACAGGGTCAACTATGGCTACACCTTC	CASSRDRVNYGYTF
once	TRBV7-3	TRBJ2-1	TRBD2	TGTGCCAGCAGCTTAATCCCACTAGCGGGGGCTGACAATGAGCAGTTCTTC	CASSLIPLAGADNEQFF
NA	TRBV9	TRBJ2-5	NA	TGTGCCAGCAGCGTTACAGGTGGAGAGACCCAGTACTTC	CASSVTGGETQYF
NA	TRBV5-1	TRBJ1-5	NA	TGCGCCAGCAGCTTAACGAGGAATCAGCCCCAGCATTTT	CASSLTRNQPQHF
NA	TRBV9	TRBJ2-5	TRBD2	TGTGCCAGCAGCAGTAGCGGGAGGGACCAAGAGACCCAGTACTTC	CASSSSGRDQETQYF
NA	TRBV2	TRBJ2-5	NA	TGTGCCAGCCACGAGAGAACAGCGTCCCAAGAGACCCAGTACTTC	CASHERTASQETQYF
many	TRBV7-2	TRBJ2-2	TRBD2	TGTGCCAGCAGCTTAGGGATAGCGGGGAACACCGGGGAGCTGTTTTTT	CASSLGIAGNTGELFF
NA	TRBV30	TRBJ2-2	NA	TGTGCCTGGAGTGGTGGCTTTGGGCGGGAGCTGTTTTTT	CAWSGGFGRELFF
NA	TRBV6-5	TRBJ1-2	NA	TGTGTTTCGGGGGGAGAGGATAAAGGCTACACCTTC	CVSGGEDKGYTF
few	TRBV4-2	TRBJ1-2	TRBD1	TGTGCCAGCAGCCGGGCCGGGACAGGCTTTAACTATGGCTACACCTTC	CASSRAGTGFNYGYTF
few	TRBV5-1	TRBJ2-7	TRBD2	TGCGCCAGCAGCTTGGCTAGCGGGGAGCCCTACGAGCAGTACTTC	CASSLASGEPYEQYF
NA	TRBV27	TRBJ2-6	NA	TGTGCCAGCAGTTTCGACAGATCTGGGGCCAACGTCCTGACTTTC	CASSFDRSGANVLTF
NA	TRBV7-2	TRBJ2-7	TRBD2	TGTGCCAGCAGCTCGACTAGCGGCCGAACCTACGAGCAGTACTTC	CASSSTSGRTYEQYF
NA	TRBV9	TRBJ2-7	NA	TGTGCCAGCAGCGTAGGGCTAGACCCTTCCCTCTCCTACGAGCAGTACTTC	CASSVGLDPSLSYEQYF
few	TRBV10-3	TRBJ1-2	NA	TGTGCCATCAGTGAGTCGACCGGTAACTATGGCTACACCTTC	CAISESTGNYGYTF
NA	TRBV1	TRBJ2-1	NA	TGCACCATCCTGCGGTCGCCAAGGGTCGATGAGCAGTTCTTC	CTILRSPRVDEQFF
few	TRBV4-3	TRBJ2-7	NA	TGCGCCAGCAGCCATCCCGGCGGAGGTTCCGAGCAGTACTTC	CASSHPGGGSEQYF
NA	TRBV6-5	TRBJ1-1	NA	TGTGCCAGCAGGATTACCCAGGGTACGACTGAAGCTTTCTTT	CASRITQGTTEAFF
many	TRBV30	TRBJ2-3	NA	TGTGCCTGGAGTGCAGGGTACACAGATACGCAGTATTTT	CAWSAGYTDTQYF
NA	TRBV25-1	TRBJ2-3	TRBD1	TGTGCCAGCAGGGAAGACAGGGCGAATACGCAGTATTTT	CASREDRANTQYF
NA	TRBV30	TRBJ2-7	TRBD2	TGTGCCTGGAGTACAAAGACTAGCGGGAGTAGCTACGAGCAGTACTTC	CAWSTKTSGSSYEQYF
few	TRBV27	TRBJ2-7	TRBD1	TGTGCCAGCAAAACAGGGGTTTCCCACGAGCAGTACTTC	CASKTGVSHEQYF
NA	TRBV18	TRBJ1-2	TRBD1	TGTGCCAGCTCGAGGGACAGTAACTATGGCTACACCTTC	CASSRDSNYGYTF
NA	TRBV2	TRBJ2-5	TRBD2	TGTGCCAGCAGTGAAGGGGGGACTAGACAAGAGACCCAGTACTTC	CASSEGGTRQETQYF
NA	TRBV29-1	TRBJ1-1	TRBD1	TGCAGCGTCGGACAGGGGGTCACTGAAGCTTTCTTT	CSVGQGVTEAFF
NA	TRBV19	TRBJ2-5	NA	TGTGCCAGTAGTATCCGGGGCGTGGGAGAGACCCAGTACTTC	CASSIRGVGETQYF
NA	TRBV2	TRBJ2-3	NA	TGTGCCAGCAGGGGTTCGGGGGAGAGCACAGATACGCAGTATTTT	CASRGSGESTDTQYF